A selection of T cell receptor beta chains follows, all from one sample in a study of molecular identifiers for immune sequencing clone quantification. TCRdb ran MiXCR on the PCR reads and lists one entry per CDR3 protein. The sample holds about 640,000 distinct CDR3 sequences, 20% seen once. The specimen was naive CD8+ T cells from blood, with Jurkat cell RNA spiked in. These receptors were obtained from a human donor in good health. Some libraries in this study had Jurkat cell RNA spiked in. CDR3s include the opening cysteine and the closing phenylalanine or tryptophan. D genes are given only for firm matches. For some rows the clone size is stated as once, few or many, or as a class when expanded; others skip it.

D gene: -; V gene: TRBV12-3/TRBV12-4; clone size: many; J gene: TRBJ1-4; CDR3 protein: CASSFGRLDEKLFF; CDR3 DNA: TGTGCCAGCAGTTTCGGGCGGTTGGATGAAAAACTGTTTTTT
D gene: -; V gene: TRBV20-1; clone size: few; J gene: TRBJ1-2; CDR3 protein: CSAREAVRDYGYTF; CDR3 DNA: TGCAGTGCTAGAGAAGCAGTGAGGGATTATGGCTACACCTTC
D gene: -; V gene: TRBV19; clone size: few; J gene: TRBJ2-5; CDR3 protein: CASLGAETQYF; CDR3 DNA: TGTGCCAGTTTAGGGGCGGAGACCCAGTACTTC
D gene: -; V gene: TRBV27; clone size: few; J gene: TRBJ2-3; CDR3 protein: CASSPETNTFGHTDTQYF; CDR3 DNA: TGTGCCAGCAGTCCCGAAACTAATACATTCGGCCACACAGATACGCAGTATTTT
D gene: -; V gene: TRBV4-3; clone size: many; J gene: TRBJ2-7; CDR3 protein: CASSQDLGIEQYF; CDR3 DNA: TGCGCCAGCAGCCAAGATCTGGGGATCGAGCAGTACTTC
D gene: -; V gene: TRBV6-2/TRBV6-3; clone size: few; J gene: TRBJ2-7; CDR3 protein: CASRPPGQVDYEQYF; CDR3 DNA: TGTGCCAGCAGGCCACCGGGCCAAGTAGACTACGAGCAGTACTTC
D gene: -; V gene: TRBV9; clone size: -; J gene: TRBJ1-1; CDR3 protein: CASSNNPGTLNTEAFF; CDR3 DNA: TGTGCCAGCAGCAACAATCCCGGGACACTAAACACTGAAGCTTTCTTT
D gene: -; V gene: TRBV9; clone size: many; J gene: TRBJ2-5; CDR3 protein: CASSVMGEETQYF; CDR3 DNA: TGTGCCAGCAGCGTAATGGGGGAGGAGACCCAGTACTTC
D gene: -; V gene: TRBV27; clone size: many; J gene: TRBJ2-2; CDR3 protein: CASSLSGGEVDTGELFF; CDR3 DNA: TGTGCCAGCAGTTTATCCGGAGGGGAGGTGGACACCGGGGAGCTGTTTTTT
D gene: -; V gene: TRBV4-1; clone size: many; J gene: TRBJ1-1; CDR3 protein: CASSHLTGPNTEAFF; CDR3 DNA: TGCGCCAGCAGCCACCTAACAGGCCCGAACACTGAAGCTTTCTTT
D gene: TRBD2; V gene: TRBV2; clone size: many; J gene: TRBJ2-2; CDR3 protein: CASKAGGLAENTGELFF; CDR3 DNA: TGTGCCAGCAAAGCCGGAGGGCTAGCGGAGAACACCGGGGAGCTGTTTTTT
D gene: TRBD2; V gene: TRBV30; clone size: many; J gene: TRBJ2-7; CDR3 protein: CAWSEGTSWEQYF; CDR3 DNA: TGTGCCTGGAGTGAGGGGACTAGCTGGGAGCAGTACTTC
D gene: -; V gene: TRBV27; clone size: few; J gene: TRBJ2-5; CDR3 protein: CASSPQHQETQYF; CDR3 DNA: TGTGCCAGCAGTCCCCAGCACCAAGAGACCCAGTACTTC
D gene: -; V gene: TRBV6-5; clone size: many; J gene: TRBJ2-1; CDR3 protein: CASSYTSGYNEQFF; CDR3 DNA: TGTGCCAGCAGTTACACCTCCGGCTACAATGAGCAGTTCTTC
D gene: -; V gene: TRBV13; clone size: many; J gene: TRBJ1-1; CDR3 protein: CASSLAVSTEAFF; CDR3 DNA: TGTGCCAGCAGCTTAGCCGTGAGCACTGAAGCTTTCTTT
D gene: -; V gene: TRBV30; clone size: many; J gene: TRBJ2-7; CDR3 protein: CAWSGASSYEQYF; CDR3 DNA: TGTGCCTGGTCGGGGGCTAGCTCCTACGAGCAGTACTTC